This T cell receptor (beta chain) was identified during a study of T-cell reconstitution after alpha-beta-depleted transplantation in children. Unique molecular identifiers were used in preparing the TCRbeta library. TCRdb recomputed calls from the PCR reads with MiXCR, one row per CDR3 protein. This table holds 490,000 or so distinct CDR3 sequences, around 13% found once. The germline CDR1 and CDR2 sequences are LGHNT and FRNRAP. V was pared by 7 bases and J by 4 bases, with 10 bases of the junction left unmatched. This CDR3 contains 15 residues. V is TRBV12-5 and J is TRBJ2-5; 9 bases map to TRBD2. The sample here was PBMCs from the stem cell graft donor, taken from the stem cell graft. The receptor comes from a human donor who donated a stem cell graft to a child with combined immunodeficiency. CDR3 nucleotides: TGTGCTAGTGCCGGAGGGCGGGGGGGCGCAGAGACCCAGTACTTC. This codes for CASAGGRGGAETQYF. The full variable domain, in which reference TRBV12-5 and TRBJ2-5 provide the parts outside the CDR3, is DARVTQTPRHKVTEMGQEVTMRCQPILGHNTVFWYRQTMMQGLELLAYFRNRAPLDDSGMPKDRFSAEMPDATLATLKIQPSEPRDSAVYFCASAGGRGGAETQYFGPGTRLLVL.